These T cell receptor beta chains were read from a single sample in a study of shared clonotypes between healthy human individuals. Produced via immunoSEQ multiplex PCR; TCRdb's table is partial and in-frame only. The table has about 980,000 clones, over 60% seen once. Sequencing input: memory CD4+ T cells sorted from blood. Receptors were obtained from a man in his late teens or twenties in good health. The CDR3 runs from the conserved cysteine through the conserved F or W. Fields, in order: J gene, CDR3 length, D gene, clone size, V gene, CDR3 protein, CDR3 DNA. D genes are given only for firm matches. Size is omitted from some rows. Given values are once, few, many or a class for expanded clones.

TRBJ1-1 | 12 | NA | NA | TRBV6-5 | CASRTGPSKAFF | TGTGCCAGCAGGACAGGCCCCTCAAAAGCTTTCTTT
TRBJ1-5 | 14 | NA | NA | TRBV6-1 | CASETYYSNQPQHF | TGTGCCAGCGAGACGTACTATAGCAATCAGCCCCAGCATTTT
TRBJ2-7 | 16 | TRBD1 | NA | TRBV9 | CASSQNPGTGVAEQYF | TGTGCCAGCAGCCAAAATCCCGGGACAGGGGTGGCCGAGCAGTACTTC
TRBJ2-2 | 16 | TRBD2 | NA | TRBV5-4 | CASSPWTSGLTGELFF | TGTGCCAGCAGCCCGTGGACTAGCGGGCTCACCGGGGAGCTGTTTTTT
TRBJ1-2 | 14 | NA | NA | TRBV30 | CAWNMIRGGYGYTF | TGTGCCTGGAATATGATCAGAGGGGGATATGGCTACACCTTC
TRBJ1-1 | 14 | NA | NA | TRBV6-6 | CASSYSPVNTEAFF | TGTGCCAGCAGTTACTCTCCGGTGAACACTGAAGCTTTCTTT
TRBJ1-1 | 13 | NA | NA | TRBV18 | CASSPDMNTEAFF | TGTGCCAGCTCCCCCGATATGAACACTGAAGCTTTCTTT
TRBJ2-3 | 18 | TRBD2 | once | TRBV11-2 | CASSRGTSGGPGSGTQYF | TGTGCCAGCAGCCGCGGGACTAGCGGGGGCCCTGGGTCGGGCACGCAGTATTTT
TRBJ1-2 | 15 | NA | many | TRBV27 | CASALNTPGHYGYTF | TGTGCCAGCGCCCTTAATACCCCGGGACACTATGGCTACACCTTC
TRBJ1-2 | 14 | TRBD1 | NA | TRBV6-6 | CASSDSTGSYGYTF | TGTGCCAGCAGTGACTCGACAGGGAGCTATGGCTACACCTTC
TRBJ1-2 | 15 | NA | NA | TRBV15 | CATSRTGSGSYGYTF | TGTGCCACCAGCAGAACCGGTAGTGGGAGCTATGGCTACACCTTC
TRBJ2-3 | 12 | NA | NA | TRBV5-1 | CASSRVRDTQYF | TGCGCCAGCAGCCGTGTCCGGGATACGCAGTATTTT
TRBJ1-2 | 14 | NA | NA | TRBV10-3 | CAISESGVDYGYTF | TGTGCCATCAGTGAGTCGGGGGTCGACTATGGCTACACCTTC
TRBJ2-3 | 15 | NA | NA | TRBV2 | CASSVGGTSTDTQYF | TGTGCCAGCAGTGTTGGGGGGACTAGCACAGATACGCAGTATTTT
TRBJ1-1 | 15 | TRBD1 | NA | TRBV6-4 | CASRRTGLMNTEAFF | TGTGCCAGCAGAAGGACAGGGCTCATGAACACTGAAGCTTTCTTT
TRBJ2-5 | 15 | NA | many | TRBV9 | CASSGTGRDEETQYF | TGTGCCAGCAGCGGGACAGGGAGGGATGAGGAGACCCAGTACTTC
TRBJ2-3 | 15 | TRBD2 | NA | TRBV6-1 | CASSTGTSGSDTQYF | TGTGCCAGTTCTACCGGGACTAGCGGGAGTGATACGCAGTATTTT
TRBJ1-5 | 13 | NA | NA | TRBV10-2 | CASTTVSNQPQHF | TGCGCCAGCACGACAGTGAGCAATCAGCCCCAGCATTTT
TRBJ1-3 | 16 | NA | NA | TRBV5-1 | CASSLGYSTTGNTIYF | TGCGCCAGCAGCTTGGGTTACAGCACCACTGGAAACACCATATATTTT
TRBJ1-3 | 15 | NA | NA | TRBV6-5 | CASSPKAGSGNTIYF | TGTGCCAGCAGTCCGAAGGCAGGGTCCGGAAACACCATATATTTT
TRBJ2-6 | 17 | TRBD1 | many | TRBV5-4 | CASSGLQGAPGANVLTF | TGTGCCAGCAGCGGGCTCCAGGGGGCCCCAGGGGCCAACGTCCTGACTTTC
TRBJ2-1 | 12 | NA | NA | TRBV5-4 | CASSQISSEQFF | TGTGCCAGCAGCCAAATTAGTAGTGAGCAGTTCTTC
TRBJ2-5 | 13 | NA | NA | TRBV6-1 | CASRQAGSETQYF | TGTGCCAGCAGGCAGGCGGGGTCAGAGACCCAGTACTTC
TRBJ1-2 | 15 | TRBD1 | NA | TRBV7-9 | CASSPQGGLDYGYTF | TGTGCCAGCAGCCCCCAGGGGGGGCTGGACTATGGCTACACCTTC
TRBJ2-1 | 13 | TRBD2 | NA | TRBV10-2 | CASRLAGNNEQFF | TGCGCCAGTCGACTAGCGGGAAACAATGAGCAGTTCTTC
TRBJ2-7 | 15 | TRBD1 | NA | TRBV6-1 | CASRTGQGSAYEQYF | TGTGCCAGCAGGACCGGACAGGGCTCGGCCTACGAGCAGTACTTC
TRBJ2-7 | 16 | NA | NA | TRBV1 | CTSSQDESGGQKEQYF | TGCACCAGCAGCCAAGATGAAAGCGGGGGGCAGAAGGAGCAGTACTTC
TRBJ1-5 | 14 | NA | NA | TRBV19 | CATSMVGSNQPQHF | TGTGCCACCAGTATGGTAGGGAGCAATCAGCCCCAGCATTTT
TRBJ1-5 | 16 | TRBD1 | NA | TRBV6-5 | CASSSSDRGNGQPQHF | TGTGCCAGCAGTTCCTCGGACAGGGGAAACGGTCAGCCCCAGCATTTT
TRBJ1-4 | 15 | NA | once | TRBV5-1 | CASSSRWGADEKLFF | TGCGCCAGCAGCTCCCGCTGGGGGGCTGATGAAAAACTGTTTTTT
TRBJ2-7 | 16 | TRBD1 | NA | TRBV6-5 | CASSYPFDRVSYEQYF | TGTGCCAGCAGTTACCCTTTCGACAGGGTCTCCTACGAGCAGTACTTC
TRBJ1-5 | 13 | NA | few | TRBV6-1 | CASMADNNQPQHF | TGTGCCAGCATGGCGGACAACAATCAGCCCCAGCATTTT
TRBJ1-2 | 12 | NA | few | TRBV19 | CASSIPGYGYTF | TGTGCCAGTAGTATACCCGGTTATGGCTACACCTTC
TRBJ2-3 | 16 | TRBD2 | NA | TRBV7-2 | CASSRVGLAVRDTQYF | TGTGCCAGCAGCCGTGTGGGACTAGCGGTCCGGGATACGCAGTATTTT
TRBJ1-5 | 16 | NA | NA | TRBV28 | CASSLTLNGGNQPQHF | TGTGCCAGCAGTTTAACGTTGAATGGGGGCAATCAGCCCCAGCATTTT
TRBJ1-1 | 15 | NA | NA | TRBV19 | CASSMGNQGITEAFF | TGTGCCAGTAGTATGGGAAACCAGGGGATCACTGAAGCTTTCTTT
TRBJ2-3 | 15 | TRBD2 | NA | TRBV7-9 | CASSNKRGITDTQYF | TGTGCCAGCTCGAACAAGCGGGGAATCACAGATACGCAGTATTTT